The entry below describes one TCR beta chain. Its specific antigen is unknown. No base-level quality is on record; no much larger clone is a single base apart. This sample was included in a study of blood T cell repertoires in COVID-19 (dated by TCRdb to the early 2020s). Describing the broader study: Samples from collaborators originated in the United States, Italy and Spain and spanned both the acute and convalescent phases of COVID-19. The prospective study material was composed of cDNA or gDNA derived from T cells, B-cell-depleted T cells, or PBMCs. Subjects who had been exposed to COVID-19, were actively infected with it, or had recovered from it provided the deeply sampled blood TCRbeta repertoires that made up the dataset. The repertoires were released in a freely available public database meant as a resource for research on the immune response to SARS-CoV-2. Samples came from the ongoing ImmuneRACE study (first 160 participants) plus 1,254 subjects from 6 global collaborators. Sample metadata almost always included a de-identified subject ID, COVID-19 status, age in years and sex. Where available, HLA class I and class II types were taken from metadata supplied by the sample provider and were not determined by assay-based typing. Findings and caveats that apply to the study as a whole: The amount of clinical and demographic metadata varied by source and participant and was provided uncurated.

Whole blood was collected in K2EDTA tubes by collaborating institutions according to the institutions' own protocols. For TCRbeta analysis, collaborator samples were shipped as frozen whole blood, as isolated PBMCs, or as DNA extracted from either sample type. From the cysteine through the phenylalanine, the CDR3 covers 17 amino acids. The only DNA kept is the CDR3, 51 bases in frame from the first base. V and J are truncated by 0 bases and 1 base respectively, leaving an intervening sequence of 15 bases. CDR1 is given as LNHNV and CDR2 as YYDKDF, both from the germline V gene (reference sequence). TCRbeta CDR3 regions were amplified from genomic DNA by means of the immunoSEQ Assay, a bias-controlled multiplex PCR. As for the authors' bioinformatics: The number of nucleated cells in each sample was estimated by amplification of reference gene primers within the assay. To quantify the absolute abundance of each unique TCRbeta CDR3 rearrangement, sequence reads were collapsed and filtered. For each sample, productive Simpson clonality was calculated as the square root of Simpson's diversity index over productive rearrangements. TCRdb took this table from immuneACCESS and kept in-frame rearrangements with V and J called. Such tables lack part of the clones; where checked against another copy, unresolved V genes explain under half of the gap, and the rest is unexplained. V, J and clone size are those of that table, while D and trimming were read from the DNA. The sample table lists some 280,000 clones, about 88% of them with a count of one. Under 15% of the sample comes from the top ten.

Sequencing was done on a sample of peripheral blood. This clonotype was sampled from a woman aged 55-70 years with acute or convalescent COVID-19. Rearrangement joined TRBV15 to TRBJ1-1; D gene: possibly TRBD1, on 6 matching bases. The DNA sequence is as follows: TGTGCCACCAGCAGAGAAAAACCCGGACAGCCGAACACTGAAGCTTTCTTT. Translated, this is CATSREKPGQPNTEAFF. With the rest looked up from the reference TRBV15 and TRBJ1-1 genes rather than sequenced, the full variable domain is DAMVIQNPRYQVTQFGKPVTLSCSQTLNHNVMYWYQQKSSQAPKLLFHYYDKDFNNEADTPDNFQSRRPNTSFCFLDIRSPGLGDTAMYLCATSREKPGQPNTEAFFGQGTRLTVV.